The sequence of this TCR beta chain was determined in a study of PD-1 blockade in classical Hodgkin lymphoma. Looking at the study overall: Nivolumab dosed at 3 mg/kg went to patients intravenously every 2 weeks. Study results and caveats: In newly diagnosed patients, baseline TCR diversity was reportedly below that of healthy donors. Whereas CD4+ TCR diversity had risen significantly by C4D1, CD8+ TCR diversity had not.

In regard to this clone: Its antigen is unidentified.

Profiled with immunoSEQ multiplex PCR; TCRdb holds only in-frame clones, not every one. This table has roughly 60,000 clones, around nine tenths appearing once. Autologous stem cell transplantation was followed by relapse in every patient, and brentuximab vedotin exposure varied. Patients showed best responses of complete response, partial response or progressive disease. Sequenced here: peripheral blood mononuclear cells (PBMCs), sampled at baseline. This sequence originates from a human donor with classical Hodgkin lymphoma.

DNA of the CDR3: TGTGCCAGCAGACCGGGACAGGGAACAAGGCCCCAGCATTTT. The encoded protein is CASRPGQGTRPQHF. J is TRBJ1-5 and V is TRBV28; 9 nucleotides match TRBD1. Germline CDR1 MDHEN, CDR2 SYDVKM. The trim removed 6 bases at V and 9 bases at J, leaving 9 bases unmatched. This CDR3 spans 14 amino acids.